This T cell receptor (beta chain) emerged from a study of blood T cell repertoires in COVID-19. Across the study: Material from acute and convalescent COVID-19 was sourced from the United States, Italy and Spain. Sample material is recorded as cDNA or gDNA derived from T cells, B-cell-depleted T cells, or PBMCs.

The assay was immunoSEQ multiplex PCR, and TCRdb's table has in-frame clones only and misses some. The sample includes over 120,000 clones, roughly 73% seen only once; the top ten take approximately 9%. In germline, CDR1 is LGHNA, CDR2 YSLEER. The V and J ends lost 0 bases and 3 bases respectively, with 5 bases between them. This CDR3 contains 13 residues. Material: peripheral blood. The chain links TRBV4-3 to TRBJ1-2, with D hard to call. This clonotype was obtained from a woman aged 50 to 60 with active or convalescent COVID-19. CDR3 protein: CASSQDRYYGYTF. The CDR3 DNA sequence: TGCGCCAGCAGCCAAGACCGGTACTATGGCTACACCTTC.